This T cell receptor beta chain was observed in a study of OX40 agonist ivuxolimab in advanced cancers. Study at large: Mean age approximately 59 years, range about 20 to 79; roughly 82% male.

Systemic immunosuppression or autoimmune disease history was grounds to exclude patients. This CDR3 comprises 14 residues. V trimming: 0 bases; J trimming: 4 bases; junction bases outside the gene matches: 2. Germline loops: CDR1 LGHNA, CDR2 YNFKEQ. This clone occurred once. Its target is unknown. Profiled with immunoSEQ multiplex PCR; TCRdb holds only in-frame clones, not every one. The table lists tens of thousands of clones, around four fifths of them singletons, with roughly 2.7% in the top ten. Study outcomes and limitations: Normalized T-cell clonal expansion was also low in some nonresponders.

The sequencing here drew on CD4+ or CD8+ T cells sorted from blood, taken in a trial of the OX40 agonist ivuxolimab. The sequence derives from an adult with an advanced solid tumor such as melanoma, head and neck, liver or kidney cancer. The V and J genes are TRBV4-2 and TRBJ2-5, with TRBD1 matching 7 bases. The CDR3 DNA follows: TGTGCCAGCAGCCAAGACAGGGGGAGAGAGACCCAGTACTTC. This codes for CASSQDRGRETQYF.